This T cell receptor (beta chain) is from a study of T cells in Graves' hyperthyroidism and ophthalmopathy. Template material for amplifying TCR beta CDR3 regions consisted of RNA transcripts. The primer set for the first-round RT-PCR of the TCR CDR3 was HTBI. TCRdb reprocessed the multiplex PCR reads via MiXCR and lists one record per CDR3 protein. Among around 500,000 distinct CDR3 sequences listed, around 16% were seen once. Pregnant or lactating patients were excluded, as were those with uncontrolled infection or other autoimmune disease. PBMCs stemmed from about 9.7 ml fresh peripheral blood. This sequence was found in a woman aged 25-40 years with Graves' ophthalmopathy. The sequenced sample was blood.

CDR3 region: CASSSGLAKNTGELFF. Written as DNA, the CDR3 is TGTGCCAGTAGTTCGGGACTAGCGAAGAACACCGGGGAGCTGTTTTTT. J is TRBJ2-2 and V is TRBV19; 10 bases agree with TRBD2. Germline V lookup: CDR1 LNHDA, CDR2 SQIVND (reference sequence). With V trimmed by 5 bases and J by 1 base, 4 bases remained unmatched. The CDR3 has 16 amino acids.